The 31 T cell receptor beta chains reported below all come from one sample, sequenced in a study of T cell repertoires in cytomegalovirus infection. Their antigens remain unidentified. TCRdb fed the reads into MiXCR, producing one record per CDR3 protein. The table records hundreds of thousands of distinct CDR3 sequences, 30% to 40% of them present only once. The sequencing used cultured PBMCs, collected from culture after CMV antigen stimulation. The origin of the receptors is a human donor in good health (CMV status not recorded). Some clones in this sample may be carry-over from other donors' samples.

The J gene is TRBJ2-1, the V gene TRBV19; D gene unclear. Trimming cost V 5 bases and J 8 bases, with 19 bases left between them. Germline V CDR1 and CDR2: LNHDA, SQIVND (reference sequence). The length of the CDR3 is 15 residues. The CDR3 is CASSAPMVGVHEQFF. The CDR3 bases are TGTGCCAGTAGTGCCCCGATGGTTGGTGTCCATGAGCAGTTCTTC. The full variable domain, completed using reference TRBV19 and TRBJ2-1, is DGGITQSPKYLFRKEGQNVTLSCEQNLNHDAMYWYRQDPGQGLRLIYYSQIVNDFQKGDIAEGYSVSREKKESFPLTVTSAQKNPTAFYLCASSAPMVGVHEQFFGPGTRLTVL.

This clonotype was counted at least ten times. The junction departs from germline at one end; a sequencing error may be responsible. V usage is TRBV12-3 or TRBV12-4 and J usage is TRBJ2-2; 10 bases align to TRBD2. The CDR3 loop spans 15 amino acids. As DNA, the CDR3 is TGTGCCAGCAGTCTAGCGGGAGCCGGCACCGGGGAGCTGTTTTTT. It codes for CASSLAGAGTGELFF.

This clonotype was observed a few times. V and J are TRBV7-2 and TRBJ2-3; D unresolved. CDR1 is SGHTA and CDR2 is FQGNSA in the germline V gene. V was pared by 6 bases and J by 5 bases, with 6 bases between. CDR3 length: 11 amino acids. The CDR3 DNA sequence: TGTGCCAGCAGTAAGGAAGATACGCAGTATTTT. Translating gives CASSKEDTQYF.

J is TRBJ1-5 and V is TRBV6-5, with D unresolved. CDR1 MNHEY and CDR2 SVGAGI come from the germline V gene. Between the trimmed V and J ends, which lost 6 bases and 3 bases, there was a span of 6 bases. CDR3 length: 12 residues. This CDR3 reads CASRAPNQPQHF. In nucleotides, the CDR3 is TGTGCCAGCAGGGCCCCCAATCAGCCCCAGCATTTT.

This clonotype was seen only a few times. The chain recombines TRBV20-1 with TRBJ2-6, with D tentatively TRBD2 (6 bases). Germline-derived CDR1 and CDR2 are DFQATT and SNEGSKA (reference sequence). V lost 6 bases to trimming and J lost 3 bases, with 18 bases between them. There are 16 residues in the CDR3. In DNA form, the CDR3 reads TGCAGTGCGACCGGACGGGAGTCCTATGGGGCCAACGTCCTGACTTTC. Encoded protein: CSATGRESYGANVLTF.

This clonotype was counted between two and nine times. The V gene is TRBV6-2 or TRBV6-3, the J gene TRBJ2-3; D is perhaps TRBD2 (6 bases). Germline lookup yields CDR1 MNHEY and CDR2 SVGEGT. The CDR3 sequence is 14 residues long. Trimming took 6 bases from V and 5 from J, leaving 15 bases between them. CDR3 DNA: TGTGCCAGCAGACCGGGAGCGGCGGGAGATACGCAGTATTTT. This sequence encodes CASRPGAAGDTQYF.

The chain carries TRBV7-4 and TRBJ1-1; 7 nucleotides line up with TRBD1. Germline CDR1 reads SGHVT; CDR2 reads SQSDAQ. The CDR3 length is 15 residues. V gave up 1 base and J gave up 6 bases; unmatched junction bases: 8. The CDR3 reads CASSLVSGQQAEAFF. In DNA, the CDR3 is TGTGCCAGCAGCTTAGTATCGGGACAGCAAGCTGAAGCTTTCTTT.

The V call is TRBV10-3, the J call TRBJ2-7; 8 bases line up with TRBD2. This CDR3 is 13 amino acids long. V shed 7 bases and J 4 bases; nucleotides not matched to a gene: 6. Germline V gives CDR1 ENHRY, CDR2 SYGVKD. The CDR3 here is CAINQAGGYEQYF. The CDR3 nucleotides read TGTGCCATCAATCAGGCGGGAGGTTACGAGCAGTACTTC.

The sample holds one count of this clonotype. A read error may explain this, as a much larger clone is one base away. This chain joins TRBV7-2 and TRBJ2-5, with D possibly being TRBD1 (5 bases). This CDR3 comprises 13 residues. Trimming stripped 5 bases from V and 6 bases from J, with 13 bases between. Germline assignment: CDR1 SGHTA and CDR2 FQGNSA. The CDR3 loop reads CASSPWGPKTQYF. The DNA of the CDR3 is TGTGCCAGCAGCCCCTGGGGCCCCAAGACCCAGTACTTC.

This sequence joins TRBV14 and TRBJ2-1; a possible D gene is TRBD2 (5 bases). Trimming removed 3 bases from V and 8 bases from J, with 17 bases in between. CDR3 length equals 15 residues. From germline, CDR1 is SGHDN and CDR2 FVKESK. The CDR3 nucleotides read TGTGCCAGCAGCCAGGTCCAAGGAAGCGGCTATGAGCAGTTCTTC. Its translation is CASSQVQGSGYEQFF.

The genes are TRBV6-2 or TRBV6-3 and TRBJ1-1, with a possible D match to TRBD1 (6 bases). The CDR3 length is 12 residues. Trimming left V 11 bases short and J 6 bases short, with 16 bases between. Germline values: CDR1 MNHEY, CDR2 SVGEGT. The CDR3 DNA follows: TGTGCCTGCTGGGAAGGGGGATCTGAAGCTTTCTTT. As protein: CACWEGGSEAFF.

This clonotype was seen only a few times. This chain links TRBV7-2 with TRBJ2-1, with D tentatively TRBD1 or TRBD2 (5 bases each). V lost 5 bases and J 4 bases, leaving 15 bases between the germline ends. CDR1 and CDR2 (germline): SGHTA, FQGNSA. This CDR3 has 15 residues. The chain's CDR3 is CASSPDWDLYNEQFF. The CDR3, as DNA: TGTGCCAGCAGCCCCGACTGGGACCTTTACAATGAGCAGTTCTTC. Drawing the rest from reference TRBV7-2 and TRBJ2-1, the complete variable domain is GAGVSQSPSNKVTEKGKDVELRCDPISGHTALYWYRQSLGQGLEFLIYFQGNSAPDKSGLPSDRFSAERTGGSVSTLTIQRTQQEDSAVYLCASSPDWDLYNEQFFGPGTRLTVL.

This chain links TRBV2 with TRBJ1-2; D not certain. The CDR3 loop spans 13 amino acids. V was cut by 6 bases and J by 2 bases, with 10 bases left in between. Germline values: CDR1 SNHLY, CDR2 FYNNEI. Written as DNA, the CDR3 is TGTGCCAGCAGGCAAGCGGACAACTATGGCTACACCTTC. It specifies CASRQADNYGYTF.

This clonotype was observed a few times. The chain uses TRBV18 and TRBJ2-3, with D perhaps TRBD1 (6 bases). Trimming removed 3 bases from V and 1 base from J, with 14 bases in between. Germline values: CDR1 KGHSH, CDR2 LQKENI. The CDR3 length is 16 residues. CDR3 protein: CASSPAGTSRTDTQYF. The CDR3, as DNA: TGTGCCAGCTCACCGGCCGGGACATCCCGCACAGATACGCAGTATTTT.

This clonotype was seen more than once but under ten times. The chain is built from TRBV7-2 and TRBJ2-3, with 11 bases aligning to TRBD2. The junction had 7 bases not matched to a gene; V was cut back by 5 bases and J by 0 bases. CDR3 length: 17 amino acids. Germline V gene sequence: CDR1 SGHTA, CDR2 FQGNSA. The CDR3 loop reads CASSPLAGGKSTDTQYF. The CDR3 DNA follows: TGTGCCAGCAGCCCCCTAGCGGGGGGAAAAAGCACAGATACGCAGTATTTT. The variable domain in full, completed from reference TRBV7-2 and TRBJ2-3, reads GAGVSQSPSNKVTEKGKDVELRCDPISGHTALYWYRQSLGQGLEFLIYFQGNSAPDKSGLPSDRFSAERTGGSVSTLTIQRTQQEDSAVYLCASSPLAGGKSTDTQYFGPGTRLTVL.

This clonotype has ten or more counts. V gene TRBV11-2 combines with J gene TRBJ2-3; the D call may be TRBD1 or TRBD2 (5 bases each). Trimming cost V 4 bases and J 0 bases, with 23 bases left between them. The CDR3 loop spans 19 amino acids. Germline V gene sequence: CDR1 SGHAT, CDR2 FQNNGV. In DNA, the CDR3 is TGTGCCAGCAGCTCGGTGGGGACGGGTGGTTGGACTAGCACAGATACGCAGTATTTT. Its protein product is CASSSVGTGGWTSTDTQYF.

The V gene is TRBV28, the J gene TRBJ1-2; the D is unclear. Germline CDR1 and CDR2: MDHEN and SYDVKM. The CDR3 has 14 residues. V was trimmed by 6 bases and J by 3 bases, leaving 14 bases between them. CDR3 sequence: CASSPRLGYYGYTF. The CDR3 DNA sequence: TGTGCCAGCAGCCCCCGGTTGGGATACTATGGCTACACCTTC.

This chain links TRBV19 with TRBJ2-1; the D gene is possibly TRBD2 (5 bases). V shed 6 bases and J shed 2 bases, with 14 bases lying between them. CDR1 is LNHDA and CDR2 is SQIVND in the germline V gene (reference sequence). CDR3 size: 15 residues. CDR3 sequence: CASSSLGEPYNEQFF. Here the CDR3 DNA reads TGTGCCAGTAGCTCCCTCGGGGAACCCTACAATGAGCAGTTCTTC. Full variable domain (rest looked up from reference TRBV19 and TRBJ2-1): DGGITQSPKYLFRKEGQNVTLSCEQNLNHDAMYWYRQDPGQGLRLIYYSQIVNDFQKGDIAEGYSVSREKKESFPLTVTSAQKNPTAFYLCASSSLGEPYNEQFFGPGTRLTVL.

The sample holds one count of this clonotype. The rearrangement uses TRBV27 and TRBJ2-2; the D is unclear. The CDR3 is made up of 14 amino acids. V lost 5 bases and J lost 6, with 13 bases in between. Germline CDR1 is MNHEY and CDR2 is SMNVEV (reference sequence). The CDR3 is CASSTPRVSGELFF. In DNA, the CDR3 is TGTGCCAGCAGTACCCCACGGGTTTCCGGGGAGCTGTTTTTT.

Ten or more counts support this clonotype. V gene TRBV18 combines with J gene TRBJ2-7; possibly TRBD1 for D (5 bases). The CDR3 consists of 14 residues. V shed 3 bases and J shed 5 bases, with 14 bases lying between them. Germline lookup yields CDR1 KGHSH and CDR2 LQKENI. The CDR3 DNA sequence: TGTGCCAGCTCACCCGTCGGCAGGGTCCACGAGCAGTACGTC. This gives the protein CASSPVGRVHEQYV.

The CDR3 is CASSLRPEGFTDTQYF. CDR3 in DNA: TGCGCCAGCAGCTTACGACCCGAGGGGTTCACAGATACGCAGTATTTT. The chain uses TRBV5-1 and TRBJ2-3; D is tentatively TRBD1 or TRBD2 (5 bases each). V lost 2 bases and J 2 bases, leaving 15 bases between the germline ends. The CDR3 runs 16 residues. CDR1 SGHRS and CDR2 YFSETQ come from the germline V gene.

This clonotype has more than one count but fewer than ten. The V call is TRBV7-9, the J call TRBJ1-2, with 7 nucleotides matching TRBD1. After removal of 0 bases from V and 4 bases from J, the junction contained 5 bases not matched to a gene. The CDR3 has 15 amino acids. Germline V gene data show CDR1 as SEHNR and CDR2 as FQNEAQ (reference sequence). The CDR3 nucleotides read TGTGCCAGCAGCTTAGCGGGGGACAGTGGCTATGGCTACACCTTC. Its protein is CASSLAGDSGYGYTF.

The table lists this clonotype with a few counts. This chain links TRBV7-9 with TRBJ2-3; 8 bases fit TRBD1. J lost 8 bases, V lost 5 bases, and 9 bases had no gene match. The CDR3 is 14 residues long. Germline lookup yields CDR1 SEHNR and CDR2 FQNEAQ (reference sequence). CDR3 DNA: TGTGCCAGCAGCCATTGGACAGGGCCGACTACGCAGTATTTT. Its protein is CASSHWTGPTTQYF.

This clonotype was seen a few times. The CDR3 sequence is CASSPRRESADTQYF. The CDR3 DNA follows: TGTGCCAGTAGCCCCAGACGGGAGTCGGCAGATACGCAGTATTTT. This chain links TRBV19 with TRBJ2-3, with a weak D call TRBD2 (6 bases). The CDR3 has 15 amino acids. From germline, CDR1 is LNHDA and CDR2 SQIVND (reference sequence). V gave up 6 bases and J gave up 4 bases, with 17 bases separating them.

This clonotype turned up a few times. The J gene is TRBJ2-2, the V gene TRBV7-2; D is ambiguous. The V end was cut by 4 bases, the J end by 7 bases, with 10 bases between. CDR1 and CDR2 from the germline V gene are SGHTA and FQGNSA. CDR3 length: 13 amino acids. The CDR3 nucleotides are TGTGCCAGCAGCTCGCCGTTGGGCGGGGAGCTGTTTTTT. It yields the protein CASSSPLGGELFF.

This clonotype was counted between two and nine times. The chain's CDR3 is CASKQRTGDNSPLHF. CDR3 DNA: TGCGCCAGCAAACAAAGGACAGGGGATAATTCACCCCTCCACTTT. The gene calls are TRBV4-1 and TRBJ1-6; 9 bases fit TRBD1. CDR1 MGHRA and CDR2 YSYEKL come from the germline V gene. CDR3 size: 15 residues. The ends lost 7 bases at V and 5 bases at J; junction bases unmatched: 6.

The genes are TRBV28 and TRBJ2-1, with TRBD1 as a possible D gene (6 bases). Germline CDR1 MDHEN, CDR2 SYDVKM. V dropped 5 bases and J dropped 2 bases, with 16 bases sitting between them. The CDR3 is made up of 16 amino acids. The CDR3 coding sequence is TGTGCCAGCAGTCCAGACAGGAATAGCGCCTACAATGAGCAGTTCTTC. Its protein product is CASSPDRNSAYNEQFF.

This clonotype was found many times. The rearrangement joins TRBV10-3 to TRBJ1-6; 7 nucleotides agree with TRBD1. This CDR3 is built from 14 residues. The V gene's germline CDR1 is ENHRY and CDR2 SYGVKD. Trimming cost V 6 bases and J 5 bases; bases outside gene matches: 4. The CDR3 loop is CAIRGGSNNSPLHF. CDR3 in DNA: TGTGCCATCAGAGGGGGCTCGAATAATTCACCCCTCCACTTT.

J is TRBJ2-7 and V is TRBV7-9; 14 bases map to TRBD2. Germline V CDR1 and CDR2: SEHNR, FQNEAQ (reference sequence). There are 17 residues in the CDR3. Trimming took 5 bases from V and 0 from J; bases not matched to a gene: 6. The CDR3 DNA reads as TGTGCCAGCAGCACGACTAGCGGGAGGGGTTACTCCTACGAGCAGTACTTC. As protein: CASSTTSGRGYSYEQYF.

The chain has TRBV5-4 and TRBJ1-1; D gene uncertain. The CDR3 sequence is 14 residues long. The germline V gene has CDR1 SGHNT and CDR2 YYREEE (reference sequence). Deletions cut 4 bases from V and 3 bases from J, with 13 bases between. The CDR3 sequence: CASSVSTEYTEAFF. CDR3 DNA sequence: TGTGCCAGCAGCGTATCTACGGAATACACTGAAGCTTTCTTT.

This clonotype has more than one count but fewer than ten. This chain joins TRBV7-3 and TRBJ1-5; TRBD1 is a possible D gene (6 bases). Germline assignment: CDR1 SGHTA and CDR2 FQGTGA. The CDR3 sequence is 13 residues long. Trimming left V 3 bases short and J 5 bases short, with 8 bases between. The CDR3 nucleotides are TGTGCCAGCAGCTTTAGGGGGGATCAGCCCCAGCATTTT. Translating gives CASSFRGDQPQHF.